Listed here are 28 T cell receptor beta chains from one sample, sequenced in a study of T cells expressing NK-cell markers. TCRdb re-called the 5' RACE reads, yielding one record per CDR3 amino acid sequence without DNA. The sample totals roughly 120,000 distinct CDR3 sequences. Sequencing was performed on blood T cells: a sorted CD56 or NKG2C T cell subset, CD4+ or CD8+ T cells, or bulk PBMC T cells (not recorded which). All receptors come from a woman aged 18 to 69 in good health.

J is TRBJ2-5 and V is TRBV4-3; there is no DNA to check the TCRdb D call of TRBD2. This CDR3 is built from 15 residues. In germline, CDR1 is LGHNA, CDR2 YSLEER. The CDR3 loop reads CASSQLAGSQETQYF.

The genes are TRBV3-1 and TRBJ2-3. Germline V CDR1 and CDR2: LGHDT, YNNKEL (reference sequence). The CDR3 covers 15 residues. The CDR3 loop reads CASSQEDRYTDTQYF.

The V and J genes are TRBV25-1 and TRBJ1-4. There are 15 residues in the CDR3. Germline-derived CDR1 and CDR2 are MGHDK and SYGVNS. The CDR3 is CASSEYNSGNEKLFF. Combining the CDR3 with reference TRBV25-1 and TRBJ1-4 gives the whole variable domain EADIYQTPRYLVIGTGKKITLECSQTMGHDKMYWYQQDPGMELHLIHYSYGVNSTEKGDLSSESTVSRIRTEHFPLTLESARPSHTSQYLCASSEYNSGNEKLFFGSGTQLSVL.

The V and J genes are TRBV29-1 and TRBJ2-3. The CDR3 has 12 residues. CDR1 is SQVTM, CDR2 ANQGSEA, per germline. The CDR3 loop is CSVDADTDTQYF.

The chain combines TRBV5-1 with TRBJ1-2; the D gene TCRdb calls, TRBD1, cannot be checked with no DNA. Germline CDR1 reads SGHRS; CDR2 reads YFSETQ. The CDR3 is 14 amino acids. The chain's CDR3 is CASSPTGGWYGYTF. Filled out from reference TRBV5-1 and TRBJ1-2, the complete variable domain reads KAGVTQTPRYLIKTRGQQVTLSCSPISGHRSVSWYQQTPGQGLQFLFEYFSETQRNKGNFPGRFSGRQFSNSRSEMNVSTLELGDSALYLCASSPTGGWYGYTFGSGTRLTVV.

The chain is built from TRBV7-8 and TRBJ2-5; the D call of TRBD1 rests on TCRdb alone, since no DNA is present to check it. The germline V gene has CDR1 SGHVS and CDR2 FQNEAQ. The CDR3 runs 15 residues. The CDR3 sequence is CASRLAGIGKETQYF.

This chain connects TRBV4-2 to TRBJ2-7; TCRdb gives TRBD2 as the D gene, but with no DNA this cannot be confirmed. The germline CDR1 and CDR2 sequences are LGHNA and YNFKEQ. The CDR3 runs to 17 residues. This CDR3 is CASSQEGLATTFYEQYF.

The J gene is TRBJ2-5, the V gene TRBV7-9; TCRdb picks TRBD1, but there is no DNA to check that call. This CDR3 region has 14 residues. Germline assignment: CDR1 SEHNR and CDR2 FQNEAQ (reference sequence). The CDR3 here is CASSYTGGEETQYF.

The V call is TRBV6-2 or TRBV6-3, the J call TRBJ2-7; TCRdb's D gene call, TRBD2, goes unchecked for lack of DNA. This CDR3 is 15 amino acids long. Per germline, CDR1 MNHEY and CDR2 SVGEGT. CDR3 in amino acids: CASTRGGSLGYEQYF.

The CDR3 sequence is CASSKGGPEETQYF. This chain joins TRBV21-1 and TRBJ2-5; the TRBD2 assignment by TCRdb is unverifiable without DNA. TRBV21-1 is marked as a pseudogene. This CDR3 spans 14 amino acids.

The chain joins TRBV27 to TRBJ2-7. This CDR3 contains 15 residues. CDR1 MNHEY and CDR2 SMNVEV come from the germline V gene (reference sequence). CDR3 residues: CASSSITGPLYEQYF.

The CDR3 protein is CASSTVSLDEQFF. This chain uses TRBV12-3 or TRBV12-4 with TRBJ2-1. The CDR3 consists of 13 residues.

V is TRBV12-3 or TRBV12-4 and J is TRBJ2-7; TCRdb designates TRBD1, a call that cannot be tested without DNA. The CDR3 sequence is 14 residues long. CDR3 protein: CASSNRDTTYEQYF.

The chain employs TRBV6-1 and TRBJ2-1; absent DNA, TCRdb's TRBD2 call cannot be checked. CDR3 length: 16 residues. Germline values: CDR1 MNHNS, CDR2 SASEGT. The CDR3 spells CASSTLAGGPVNEQFF.

The chain joins TRBV12-3 or TRBV12-4 to TRBJ1-1; TCRdb's assignment of TRBD1 cannot be checked, as there is no DNA. CDR3 size: 14 residues. The CDR3 is CASIPWARNTEAFF.

The V call is TRBV3-1, the J call TRBJ2-4; TCRdb's D call, TRBD1, is unchecked because there is no DNA. Looked up from germline, CDR1 is LGHDT and CDR2 is YNNKEL (reference sequence). The CDR3 extends over 15 amino acids. This chain's CDR3 is CASSQGGISKNIQYF.

The rearrangement joins TRBV5-6 to TRBJ2-1. Germline V lookup: CDR1 SGHDT, CDR2 YYEEEE. This CDR3 is built from 13 residues. The CDR3 sequence: CASSFSQTNEQFF.

This sequence joins TRBV4-2 and TRBJ2-1; the D call from TCRdb, TRBD2, cannot be confirmed without DNA. Per the germline V gene, CDR1 is LGHNA and CDR2 is YNFKEQ. CDR3 size: 16 residues. The CDR3 sequence is CASGISLAGGDNEQFF.

The chain employs TRBV21-1 and TRBJ2-3; TCRdb selects TRBD2, and the lack of DNA leaves this call unchecked. TRBV21-1 is marked as a pseudogene. The CDR3 totals 16 residues. The CDR3 protein is CASSPPTPGKRDTQYF.

The V call is TRBV7-2, the J call TRBJ2-3; TCRdb calls TRBD1, which cannot be checked without DNA. The CDR3 contains 15 residues. The germline V gene has CDR1 SGHTA and CDR2 FQGNSA. The CDR3 spells CASSLEWGGTDTQYF.

V usage is TRBV5-4 and J usage is TRBJ2-1; TCRdb designates TRBD1, a call that cannot be tested without DNA. This CDR3 has 16 amino acids. The germline V gene has CDR1 SGHNT and CDR2 YYREEE (reference sequence). CDR3 region: CASSPDPGPPRDEQFF.

This sequence joins TRBV7-9 and TRBJ1-5. Germline lookup yields CDR1 SEHNR and CDR2 FQNEAQ (reference sequence). The CDR3 sequence is 12 residues long. CDR3: CASSLLYQPQHF.

The chain links TRBV6-2 or TRBV6-3 to TRBJ2-3. The CDR3 extends over 15 amino acids. In germline, CDR1 is MNHEY, CDR2 SVGEGT. The CDR3 protein is CASSHTRPNTDTQYF.

The rearrangement uses TRBV2 and TRBJ1-1; the D call of TRBD1 rests on TCRdb alone, since no DNA is present to check it. From germline, CDR1 is SNHLY and CDR2 FYNNEI. There are 15 residues in the CDR3. Here the CDR3 reads CASSEEEAGLSEAFF.

CDR3: CASDRGDQPQHF. V usage is TRBV28 and J usage is TRBJ1-5. There are 12 residues in the CDR3. The germline V gene encodes CDR1 MDHEN and CDR2 SYDVKM.

V and J are TRBV30 and TRBJ2-3; TCRdb proposes TRBD2, but this gene call is untestable without DNA. This CDR3 is built from 13 residues. Per germline, CDR1 GTSNPN and CDR2 SVGIG (reference sequence). The CDR3 is CAWSVIAGNTQYF.

The V gene is TRBV7-9, the J gene TRBJ1-1; TCRdb indicates TRBD1, and absent DNA this call remains unverified. CDR3 length equals 15 residues. Germline V gene sequence: CDR1 SEHNR, CDR2 FQNEAQ (reference sequence). This chain's CDR3 is CASSAPTGINTEAFF. The whole variable domain, remainder taken from reference TRBV7-9 and TRBJ1-1, is DTGVSQNPRHKITKRGQNVTFRCDPISEHNRLYWYRQTLGQGPEFLTYFQNEAQLEKSRLLSDRFSAERPKGSFSTLEIQRTEQGDSAMYLCASSAPTGINTEAFFGQGTRLTVV.

This sequence joins TRBV19 and TRBJ2-5; TCRdb proposes TRBD1, but this gene call is untestable without DNA. The CDR3 runs 14 residues. CDR1 is LNHDA and CDR2 is SQIVND in the germline V gene (reference sequence). The CDR3 spells CASSPRDRQETQYF.